A single sample is the source of the 17 T cell receptor beta chains below, sequenced in a study of monozygotic twins with inflammatory bowel disease. TCRdb reprocessed the 5' RACE reads and keeps a single row for each CDR3 protein, giving no DNA. There are fewer than 550,000 distinct CDR3 sequences in the sample, with 2% to 3% held by the top ten. The sequenced sample was blood. These TCRs come from a human donor with ulcerative colitis or Crohn's disease, or a healthy co-twin of an affected twin (not recorded which).

The chain recombines TRBV24-1 with TRBJ2-1; the D call from TCRdb, TRBD2, cannot be confirmed without DNA. The CDR3 loop spans 19 amino acids. CDR1 is KGHDR and CDR2 is SFDVKD in the germline V gene. CDR3 sequence reads: CATSDASGDLPSSYNEQFF.

The chain is built from TRBV7-2 and TRBJ2-2; TCRdb indicates TRBD2, and absent DNA this call remains unverified. The CDR3 has 16 amino acids. Germline values: CDR1 SGHTA, CDR2 FQGNSA. CDR3 sequence: CASSLQTSGGAGELFF. The full variable domain, completed using reference TRBV7-2 and TRBJ2-2, is GAGVSQSPSNKVTEKGKDVELRCDPISGHTALYWYRQSLGQGLEFLIYFQGNSAPDKSGLPSDRFSAERTGGSVSTLTIQRTQQEDSAVYLCASSLQTSGGAGELFFGEGSRLTVL.

V is TRBV14 and J is TRBJ2-4. This CDR3 is built from 15 residues. Germline V CDR1 and CDR2: SGHDN, FVKESK. The CDR3 reads CASSRAGVAKNIQYF.

The chain carries TRBV7-9 and TRBJ2-3; TCRdb calls TRBD1, which cannot be checked without DNA. Germline V gene data show CDR1 as SEHNR and CDR2 as FQNEAQ (reference sequence). CDR3 length equals 16 residues. CDR3: CASSLGGTGSTDTQYF.

This clonotype is classed as medium-sized (0.01 to 0.1%) by frequency. The J gene is TRBJ2-3, the V gene TRBV7-2. This CDR3 has 13 residues. CDR1 SGHTA and CDR2 FQGNSA come from the germline V gene. CDR3: CASSLQPSDTQYF. The variable domain in full, with the rest retrieved from reference TRBV7-2 and TRBJ2-3, is GAGVSQSPSNKVTEKGKDVELRCDPISGHTALYWYRQSLGQGLEFLIYFQGNSAPDKSGLPSDRFSAERTGGSVSTLTIQRTQQEDSAVYLCASSLQPSDTQYFGPGTRLTVL.

CDR3 protein: CASSQELAVINEQFF. V usage is TRBV4-2 and J usage is TRBJ2-1; TCRdb's D call of TRBD2 is untestable without DNA. The CDR3 is 15 residues long. CDR1 and CDR2 (germline): LGHNA, YNFKEQ.

The CDR3 spells CASSLGTVETQYF. J is TRBJ2-5 and V is TRBV7-8; TCRdb picks TRBD1, but there is no DNA to check that call. This CDR3 contains 13 residues. Per germline, CDR1 SGHVS and CDR2 FQNEAQ.

This chain links TRBV6-5 with TRBJ2-1; TCRdb's D call of TRBD2 is untestable without DNA. Germline CDR1 MNHEY, CDR2 SVGAGI. This CDR3 region has 18 residues. Here the CDR3 reads CASRPTLGTSGGAIEQFF.

The rearrangement joins TRBV29-1 to TRBJ2-3; checking the TCRdb D call of TRBD2 is not possible without DNA. Germline V gene data show CDR1 as SQVTM and CDR2 as ANQGSEA. This CDR3 region has 13 residues. CDR3: CSVGAGGTDTQYF.

The gene calls are TRBV7-2 and TRBJ2-3; the TCRdb call, TRBD2, lacks DNA for checking. The CDR3 runs to 15 residues. The germline V gene has CDR1 SGHTA and CDR2 FQGNSA. CDR3 amino acids: CASSLNAGVSDTQYF.

The V gene is TRBV12-3 or TRBV12-4, the J gene TRBJ2-1. This CDR3 is built from 11 residues. CDR3 protein: CASSLMVEQFF.

The chain uses TRBV12-5 and TRBJ1-2; TCRdb designates TRBD1, a call that cannot be tested without DNA. CDR3 length: 15 amino acids. Germline CDR1 reads LGHNT; CDR2 reads FRNRAP. CDR3 in amino acids: CASGSHRGRIGGYTF.

The rearrangement links TRBV6-1 to TRBJ2-5. Looked up from germline, CDR1 is MNHNS and CDR2 is SASEGT. The CDR3 length is 13 residues. CDR3 residues: CASSEFALGTQYF.

The chain links TRBV6-5 to TRBJ2-3; checking the TCRdb D call of TRBD2 is not possible without DNA. The germline V gene encodes CDR1 MNHEY and CDR2 SVGAGI. This CDR3 is built from 16 residues. The CDR3 loop reads CASSYSGRAVTDTQYF.

This sequence joins TRBV18 and TRBJ2-3; no DNA is available, so the TRBD1 call from TCRdb remains unchecked. CDR3 length: 16 amino acids. Germline V lookup: CDR1 KGHSH, CDR2 LQKENI. CDR3 protein: CASSPPPGGPTDTQYF.

The rearrangement joins TRBV11-1 to TRBJ2-3. This CDR3 region has 13 residues. CDR1 is SGHAT and CDR2 is FQDESV in the germline V gene (reference sequence). The CDR3 here is CASSKDRADTQYF.

V and J are TRBV27 and TRBJ2-7. Germline V gene data show CDR1 as MNHEY and CDR2 as SMNVEV (reference sequence). The CDR3 is made up of 14 amino acids. The CDR3: CASSLHIRADEQYF.